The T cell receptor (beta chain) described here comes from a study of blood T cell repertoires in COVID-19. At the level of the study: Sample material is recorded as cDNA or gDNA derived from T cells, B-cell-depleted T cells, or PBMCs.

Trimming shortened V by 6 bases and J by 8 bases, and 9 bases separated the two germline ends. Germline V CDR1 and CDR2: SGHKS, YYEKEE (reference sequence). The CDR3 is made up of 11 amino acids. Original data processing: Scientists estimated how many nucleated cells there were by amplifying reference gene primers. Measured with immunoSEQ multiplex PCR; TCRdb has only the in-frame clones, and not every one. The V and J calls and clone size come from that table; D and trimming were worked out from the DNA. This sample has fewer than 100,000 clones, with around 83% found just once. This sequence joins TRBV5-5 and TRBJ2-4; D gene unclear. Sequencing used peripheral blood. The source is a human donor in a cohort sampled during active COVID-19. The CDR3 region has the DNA TGTGCCAGCACCGACTCAGACATTCAGTACTTC. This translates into CASTDSDIQYF.